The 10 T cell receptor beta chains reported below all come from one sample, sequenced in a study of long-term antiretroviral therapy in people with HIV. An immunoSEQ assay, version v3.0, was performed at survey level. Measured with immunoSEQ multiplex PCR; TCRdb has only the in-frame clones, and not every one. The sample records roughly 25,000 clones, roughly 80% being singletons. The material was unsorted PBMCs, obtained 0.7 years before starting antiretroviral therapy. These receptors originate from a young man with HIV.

CDR3 coding DNA: TGTGCCAGCAGTTTCGGGGCTGCCTACGAGCAGTACTTC. This gives the protein CASSFGAAYEQYF. The V and J genes are TRBV27 and TRBJ2-7; D is perhaps TRBD1 or TRBD2 (5 bases each). This CDR3 has 13 amino acids. From germline, CDR1 is MNHEY and CDR2 SMNVEV (reference sequence). The germline V and J ends were trimmed by 3 bases and 2 bases, with 8 bases remaining between them.

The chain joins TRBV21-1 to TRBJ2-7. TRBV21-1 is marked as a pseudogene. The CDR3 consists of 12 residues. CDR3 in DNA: TGTGCCAGCAGCCCCGGCCCCTACGAGCAGTACTTC. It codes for CASSPGPYEQYF.

CDR3 sequence: CASSPVLGGGQPQHF. The CDR3 bases are TGTGCCAGCAGCCCTGTCCTCGGGGGAGGTCAGCCCCAGCATTTT. The V and J genes are TRBV7-9 and TRBJ1-5, with D possibly TRBD1 on 5 matching bases. Germline V CDR1 and CDR2: SEHNR, FQNEAQ (reference sequence). CDR3 length: 15 amino acids. The V end lost 5 bases, the J end lost 6 bases, and 17 bases lay between the germline ends.

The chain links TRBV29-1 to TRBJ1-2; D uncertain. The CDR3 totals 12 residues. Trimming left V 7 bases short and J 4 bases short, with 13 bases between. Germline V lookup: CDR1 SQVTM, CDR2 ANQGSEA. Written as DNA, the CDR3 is TGCAGCGGATCGGACGGAGCCTATGGCTACACCTTC. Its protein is CSGSDGAYGYTF.

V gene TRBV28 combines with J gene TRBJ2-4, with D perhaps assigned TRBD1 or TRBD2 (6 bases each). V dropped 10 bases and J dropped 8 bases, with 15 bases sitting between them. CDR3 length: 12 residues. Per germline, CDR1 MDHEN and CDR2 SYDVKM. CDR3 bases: TGTGCCACCCTGGGGGGCCCACACATTCAGTACTTC. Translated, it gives CATLGGPHIQYF.

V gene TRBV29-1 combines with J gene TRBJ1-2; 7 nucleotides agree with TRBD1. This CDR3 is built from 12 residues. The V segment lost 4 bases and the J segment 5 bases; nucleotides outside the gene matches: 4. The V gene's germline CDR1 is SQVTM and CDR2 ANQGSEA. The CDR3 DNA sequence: TGCAGCGTTGTGGGCAGGGGGTATGGCTACACCTTC. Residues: CSVVGRGYGYTF.

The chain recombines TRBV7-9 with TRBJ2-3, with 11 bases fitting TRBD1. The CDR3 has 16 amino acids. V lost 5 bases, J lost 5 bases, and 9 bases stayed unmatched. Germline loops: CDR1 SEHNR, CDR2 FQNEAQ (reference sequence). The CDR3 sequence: CASSEKGQGGRDTQYF. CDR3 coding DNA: TGTGCCAGCAGCGAAAAGGGACAGGGGGGAAGAGATACGCAGTATTTT.

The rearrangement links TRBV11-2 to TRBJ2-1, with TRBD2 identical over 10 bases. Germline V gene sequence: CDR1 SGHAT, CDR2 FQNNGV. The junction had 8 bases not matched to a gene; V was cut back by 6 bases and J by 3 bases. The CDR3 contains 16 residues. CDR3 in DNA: TGTGCCAGCAGACCGGGCGGGACTAGCGTCTACAATGAGCAGTTCTTC. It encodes CASRPGGTSVYNEQFF.

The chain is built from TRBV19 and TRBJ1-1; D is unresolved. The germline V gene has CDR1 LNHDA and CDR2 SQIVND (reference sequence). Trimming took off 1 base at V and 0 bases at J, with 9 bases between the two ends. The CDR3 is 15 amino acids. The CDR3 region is CASSIGVAMNTEAFF. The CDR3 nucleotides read TGTGCCAGTAGTATAGGGGTCGCGATGAACACTGAAGCTTTCTTT.

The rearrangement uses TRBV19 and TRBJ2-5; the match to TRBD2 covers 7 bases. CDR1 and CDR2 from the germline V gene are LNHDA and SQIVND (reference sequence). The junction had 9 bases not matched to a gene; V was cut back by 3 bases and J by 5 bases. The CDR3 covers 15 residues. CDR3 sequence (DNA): TGTGCCAGTAGTATCGGGAGGACTGGAAGGGAGACCCAGTACTTC. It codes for CASSIGRTGRETQYF.